These 15 T cell receptor beta chains were all obtained from the same sample, sequenced in a study of blood T cell repertoires in COVID-19. The protocol was immunoSEQ multiplex PCR, while the TCRdb copy is restricted to in-frame clones and leaves out a portion. This repertoire shows about 320,000 clones, about nine tenths found once; its top ten account for approximately 5.5%. The specimen was PBMCs or T cells enriched from blood (not recorded which). The receptor source for this set is a man in his sixties who had recovered from COVID-19.

This chain's CDR3 is CSASTGASFEQYF. The CDR3 DNA follows: TGCAGCGCTTCGACAGGGGCGAGCTTCGAGCAGTACTTC. The V call is TRBV29-1, the J call TRBJ2-7; 8 positions agree with TRBD1. This CDR3 comprises 13 residues. Trimming at V came to 7 bases and at J to 6 bases, leaving 11 bases not matched to a gene. Germline CDR1 is SQVTM and CDR2 is ANQGSEA.

The V and J genes are TRBV27 and TRBJ1-6; the D is unclear. Germline V CDR1 and CDR2: MNHEY, SMNVEV (reference sequence). The CDR3 has 15 amino acids. V was cut by 5 bases and J by 8 bases, with 16 bases left in between. The CDR3 sequence: CASSPGHSTHSPLHF. The CDR3 DNA reads TGTGCCAGCAGTCCCGGTCACAGTACCCATTCACCCCTCCACTTT.

The rearrangement links TRBV21-1 to TRBJ1-5; TRBD1 is taken as the D call from the table, unchecked against the DNA. TRBV21-1 is a listed pseudogene. This CDR3 has 15 amino acids. The CDR3 sequence is CASRGEQGIYQPQHF. CDR3 sequence (DNA): TGTGCCAGCAGAGGGGAACAGGGGATCTATCAGCCCCAGCATTTT.

CDR3 DNA sequence: TGCGCCAGCAGCTCGGGGACAGGGGGGAACACTGAAGCTTTCTTT. This codes for CASSSGTGGNTEAFF. The genes are TRBV5-1 and TRBJ1-1; TRBD1 agrees at 11 bases. V lost 3 bases and J lost 1; bases outside the gene matches: 2. The germline V gene has CDR1 SGHRS and CDR2 YFSETQ. The CDR3 extends over 15 amino acids.

This clone was observed a single time. The chain uses TRBV28 and TRBJ1-4; unclear D gene. The V gene's germline CDR1 is MDHEN and CDR2 SYDVKM. V was pared by 5 bases and J by 8 bases, with 9 bases between. This CDR3 is built from 12 residues. The CDR3 region is CASSIIEEKLFF. Written as DNA, the CDR3 is TGTGCCAGCAGTATCATTGAGGAAAAACTGTTTTTT.

The chain uses TRBV5-1 and TRBJ2-1; TRBD2 matches 10 bases. The CDR3 sequence is 15 residues long. V was pared by 7 bases and J by 5 bases, with 9 bases of the junction left unmatched. Germline CDR1 reads SGHRS; CDR2 reads YFSETQ. CDR3 bases: TGCGCCAGCGGTCTTCCGGGACTAGCGAACAATGAGCAGTTCTTC. This encodes CASGLPGLANNEQFF. Based on the CDR3 plus reference TRBV5-1 and TRBJ2-1, the full variable domain is KAGVTQTPRYLIKTRGQQVTLSCSPISGHRSVSWYQQTPGQGLQFLFEYFSETQRNKGNFPGRFSGRQFSNSRSEMNVSTLELGDSALYLCASGLPGLANNEQFFGPGTRLTVL.

The DNA of the CDR3 is TGTGCCAGCAGCGTAGCTTCTGCGGCAGGGAATTACGAGCAGTACTTC. It translates to CASSVASAAGNYEQYF. The genes are TRBV9 and TRBJ2-7; a weak D match, TRBD1 (5 bases). V lost 0 bases and J 4 bases, leaving 17 bases between the germline ends. CDR3 length equals 16 residues. The germline V gene encodes CDR1 SGDLS and CDR2 YYNGEE.

This chain joins TRBV19 and TRBJ1-6; D is perhaps TRBD1 (5 bases). This CDR3 region has 15 residues. Germline lookup yields CDR1 LNHDA and CDR2 SQIVND (reference sequence). V was pared by 5 bases and J by 9 bases, with 17 bases between. The CDR3 protein is CASSAAGRTASPLHF. CDR3 DNA: TGTGCCAGTAGTGCAGCGGGGCGTACGGCTTCACCCCTCCACTTT.

The rearrangement links TRBV7-8 to TRBJ1-4; D ambiguous. Germline V gene sequence: CDR1 SGHVS, CDR2 FQNEAQ. CDR3 length: 13 amino acids. The V end lost 3 bases, the J end lost 10 bases, and 12 bases lay between the germline ends. CDR3 coding DNA: TGTGCCAGCAGCTTGGATACAGTCGGAAAACTGTTTTTT. Its translation: CASSLDTVGKLFF.

The V and J genes are TRBV29-1 and TRBJ2-6; a possible D gene is TRBD1 (6 bases). The CDR3 loop spans 16 amino acids. Germline V gene data show CDR1 as SQVTM and CDR2 as ANQGSEA. The V end was cut by 5 bases, the J end by 2 bases, with 16 bases between. The CDR3 region has the DNA TGCAGCGTTCTCGGCAGGGGTTTCGCTGGGGCCAACGTCCTGACTTTC. Its translation: CSVLGRGFAGANVLTF.

The genes are TRBV2 and TRBJ1-6; D unclear. The CDR3 has 14 amino acids. Trimming removed 10 bases from V and 10 bases from J, with 20 bases in between. Per germline, CDR1 SNHLY and CDR2 FYNNEI. The DNA for the CDR3 is TGTGCCACCATAGACCTCTATGGCGGATCACCCCTCCACTTT. This encodes CATIDLYGGSPLHF.

The chain uses TRBV6-5 and TRBJ1-6; a weak D match, TRBD1 (5 bases). The CDR3 totals 15 residues. V lost 7 bases and J lost 2, with 12 bases in between. Germline V gives CDR1 MNHEY, CDR2 SVGAGI. The CDR3 nucleotides read TGTGCCAGCACCGCCGGGGGACCCTATAATTCACCCCTCCACTTT. The encoded protein is CASTAGGPYNSPLHF.

The genes are TRBV18 and TRBJ2-1, with 9 positions matching TRBD2. The CDR3 has 19 residues. V dropped 3 bases and J dropped 0; count of bases not matched to a gene: 12. CDR1 is KGHSH and CDR2 is LQKENI in the germline V gene. CDR3 DNA sequence: TGTGCCAGCTCACCTCGACTGCTGACTAGCGGAATCTCCTACAATGAGCAGTTCTTC. Amino acid sequence: CASSPRLLTSGISYNEQFF.

The chain has TRBV24-1 and TRBJ1-1; the D is unclear. Germline V lookup: CDR1 KGHDR, CDR2 SFDVKD. The CDR3 consists of 13 residues. Deletions cut 9 bases from V and 1 base from J, with 11 bases between. The CDR3 region has the DNA TGTGCCACCCAGCAGGATAAGAACACTGAAGCTTTCTTT. It encodes CATQQDKNTEAFF.

In this sample, this clone turned up once. The chain couples TRBV28 to TRBJ2-5; tentatively, D is TRBD2 (6 bases). CDR1 and CDR2 from the germline V gene are MDHEN and SYDVKM. The V end was cut by 7 bases, the J end by 4 bases, with 19 bases between. The CDR3 sequence is 15 residues long. In DNA, the CDR3 is TGTGCCAGCACTTACACCCGTGGGACTGGAGAGACCCAGTACTTC. It specifies CASTYTRGTGETQYF. Using reference TRBV28 and TRBJ2-5 for the parts outside the CDR3, the full variable domain is DVKVTQSSRYLVKRTGEKVFLECVQDMDHENMFWYRQDPGLGLRLIYFSYDVKMKEKGDIPEGYSVSREKKERFSLILESASTNQTSMYLCASTYTRGTGETQYFGPGTRLLVL.